Listed here are 23 T cell receptor beta chains from one sample, sequenced in a study of high-grade serous ovarian cancer treatment subgroups. Libraries were prepared by immunoSEQ multiplex PCR; TCRdb keeps only in-frame clonotypes and omits some of them. The table records some 7,700 clones, just under 80% of them present only once. The tumor samples were collected prior to definitive surgery or chemotherapy. The sample comprised tumor tissue. The receptors come from a human donor with high-grade serous ovarian cancer.

The chain combines TRBV10-2 with TRBJ2-7; a possible D gene is TRBD1 (5 bases). CDR3 length: 15 residues. Trimming removed 3 bases from V and 1 base from J, with 13 bases in between. The germline CDR1 and CDR2 sequences are WSHSY and SAAADI. In DNA, the CDR3 is TGCGCCAGCAGTGAAGGGGCCTTGGCTTCCTACGAGCAGTACTTC. Protein sequence: CASSEGALASYEQYF.

The J gene is TRBJ2-5, the V gene TRBV27; the match to TRBD1 covers 8 bases. V trimming: 3 bases; J trimming: 4 bases; junction bases outside the gene matches: 1. This CDR3 is 13 amino acids long. The germline V gene has CDR1 MNHEY and CDR2 SMNVEV (reference sequence). CDR3 region: CASSFQGAETQYF. Written as DNA, the CDR3 is TGTGCCAGCAGTTTTCAGGGGGCAGAGACCCAGTACTTC.

The chain couples TRBV5-4 to TRBJ1-2; the match to TRBD1 covers 10 bases. Unmatched junction bases numbered 5, after V lost 2 bases and J lost 4 bases. Germline V gene lookup returns CDR1 SGHNT and CDR2 YYREEE (reference sequence). The CDR3 totals 15 residues. In nucleotides, the CDR3 is TGTGCCAGCAGCTTATCCGGGACAGGGGTCTATGGCTACACCTTC. Its translation: CASSLSGTGVYGYTF. The variable domain in full, with the rest retrieved from reference TRBV5-4 and TRBJ1-2, is ETGVTQSPTHLIKTRGQQVTLRCSSQSGHNTVSWYQQALGQGPQFIFQYYREEENGRGNFPPRFSGLQFPNYSSELNVNALELDDSALYLCASSLSGTGVYGYTFGSGTRLTVV.

As DNA, the CDR3 is TGTGCCATCAGTGAGTATCCTAGCGGGTACGAGCAGTACTTC. As protein: CAISEYPSGYEQYF. V gene TRBV10-3 combines with J gene TRBJ2-7; 8 bases are shared with TRBD2. V was clipped by 1 base and J by 4 bases; unmatched bases: 3. From germline, CDR1 is ENHRY and CDR2 SYGVKD. The CDR3 runs 14 residues.

The V call is TRBV15, the J call TRBJ2-2; TRBD1 is a possible D gene (7 bases). The CDR3 consists of 18 residues. Germline CDR1 reads LNHNV; CDR2 reads YYDKDF (reference sequence). V was trimmed by 0 bases and J by 6 bases, leaving 20 bases between them. The CDR3 here is CATSRDRVEGAASGELFF. The CDR3 nucleotides are TGTGCCACCAGCAGAGATCGTGTGGAGGGGGCGGCGTCCGGGGAGCTGTTTTTT.

The rearrangement links TRBV5-1 to TRBJ2-1; perhaps TRBD1 as D (6 bases). CDR1 is SGHRS and CDR2 is YFSETQ in the germline V gene. This CDR3 has 14 amino acids. V lost 0 bases, J lost 4 bases, and 8 bases lay in between. The CDR3 spells CASSLDREYNEQFF. DNA of the CDR3: TGCGCCAGCAGCTTGGACAGGGAGTACAATGAGCAGTTCTTC. The complete variable domain, with remaining parts taken from reference TRBV5-1 and TRBJ2-1, reads KAGVTQTPRYLIKTRGQQVTLSCSPISGHRSVSWYQQTPGQGLQFLFEYFSETQRNKGNFPGRFSGRQFSNSRSEMNVSTLELGDSALYLCASSLDREYNEQFFGPGTRLTVL.

The chain couples TRBV9 to TRBJ1-5; D gene ambiguous. V was trimmed by 4 bases and J by 6 bases, leaving 11 bases between them. The CDR3 runs to 13 residues. Germline CDR1 SGDLS, CDR2 YYNGEE. CDR3 in DNA: TGTGCCAGCAGCTTAAACTCGGGTCAGCCCCAGCATTTT. As protein: CASSLNSGQPQHF.

The CDR3, as DNA: TGTGCCAGCAGTTTATCTACAGGGGTCGCCTACGAGCAGTACTTC. This sequence encodes CASSLSTGVAYEQYF. The chain uses TRBV28 and TRBJ2-7; 7 bases are shared with TRBD1. This CDR3 comprises 15 residues. After removal of 1 base from V and 2 bases from J, the junction contained 5 bases not matched to a gene. The germline CDR1 and CDR2 sequences are MDHEN and SYDVKM.

This clone appeared a few times. The chain uses TRBV6-5 and TRBJ2-6; D gene uncertain. Deletions cut 0 bases from V and 0 bases from J, with 6 bases between. Germline values: CDR1 MNHEY, CDR2 SVGAGI. This CDR3 region has 16 residues. CDR3 DNA: TGTGCCAGCAGTTACTCCCAGGACTCTGGGGCCAACGTCCTGACTTTC. It yields the protein CASSYSQDSGANVLTF.

The chain recombines TRBV4-2 with TRBJ2-5, with D possibly being TRBD1 (6 bases). The CDR3 is 14 residues long. Germline CDR1 LGHNA, CDR2 YNFKEQ. Trimming cost V 0 bases and J 1 base, with 6 bases left between them. This CDR3 is CASSQDRGQETQYF. The CDR3 region has the DNA TGTGCCAGCAGCCAAGACAGGGGCCAAGAGACCCAGTACTTC.

The gene calls are TRBV10-3 and TRBJ1-5, with 10 bases fitting TRBD1. The ends lost 9 bases at V and 5 bases at J; junction bases unmatched: 4. There are 13 residues in the CDR3. CDR1 is ENHRY and CDR2 is SYGVKD in the germline V gene. The CDR3 here is CAMSGTGDQPQHF. The CDR3 coding sequence is TGTGCCATGTCCGGGACAGGGGATCAGCCCCAGCATTTT.

The chain joins TRBV7-6 to TRBJ1-4; weak D call: TRBD1 (5 bases). Per germline, CDR1 SGHVS and CDR2 FNYEAQ. V was trimmed by 6 bases and J by 0 bases, leaving 11 bases between them. This CDR3 is 15 amino acids long. CDR3 DNA: TGTGCCAGCAGTCACAGGTTTTCAACTAATGAAAAACTGTTTTTT. Translated: CASSHRFSTNEKLFF.

This clone occurred once. V usage is TRBV4-1 and J usage is TRBJ2-7; 9 nucleotides match TRBD1. The CDR3 runs 15 residues. Germline CDR1 is MGHRA and CDR2 is YSYEKL. The V gene end was trimmed by 3 bases and the J gene end by 10 bases; junction bases not matched to a gene: 13. The CDR3 here is CASSHIYGTGNYQYF. The CDR3 coding sequence is TGCGCCAGCAGCCATATCTACGGGACAGGGAACTATCAGTACTTC.

The chain has TRBV6-1 and TRBJ2-7; 11 nucleotides match TRBD2. The CDR3 is 14 residues long. Trimming removed 5 bases from V and 4 bases from J; junction bases left unmatched: 4. Germline V CDR1 and CDR2: MNHNS, SASEGT. The DNA of the CDR3 is TGTGCCAGCAGTCCTCTAGCGGGAGGTTACGAGCAGTACTTC. Translated: CASSPLAGGYEQYF.

V is TRBV18 and J is TRBJ2-7; D is possibly TRBD1 (7 bases). Trimming left V 4 bases short and J 1 base short, with 11 bases between. Germline loops: CDR1 KGHSH, CDR2 LQKENI. There are 14 residues in the CDR3. The CDR3 bases are TGTGCCAGCTCACTTTCAGGGGGGTCCTACGAGCAGTACTTC. This codes for CASSLSGGSYEQYF. Full variable domain (rest looked up from reference TRBV18 and TRBJ2-7): NAGVMQNPRHLVRRRGQEARLRCSPMKGHSHVYWYRQLPEEGLKFMVYLQKENIIDESGMPKERFSAEFPKEGPSILRIQQVVRGDSAAYFCASSLSGGSYEQYFGPGTRLTVT.

The genes are TRBV19 and TRBJ1-2; D gene unclear. The CDR3 has 14 residues. Germline V gene data show CDR1 as LNHDA and CDR2 as SQIVND (reference sequence). The V gene lost 4 bases and the J gene lost 0 bases, with 9 bases spanning the gap. CDR3 protein: CASSNAGTNYGYTF. The CDR3 DNA is TGTGCCAGTAGTAATGCCGGAACTAACTATGGCTACACCTTC.

V is TRBV5-8 and J is TRBJ2-5, with D perhaps TRBD1 or TRBD2 (6 bases each). Germline values: CDR1 SGHTS, CDR2 YDEGEE. The V and J ends lost 6 bases and 5 bases respectively, with 14 bases between them. The CDR3 runs 13 residues. The CDR3 here is CASTWGAGETQYF. CDR3 in DNA: TGTGCCAGCACTTGGGGGGCGGGCGAGACCCAGTACTTC.

The chain has TRBV19 and TRBJ2-3, with 8 bases matching TRBD2. This CDR3 has 15 amino acids. CDR1 is LNHDA, CDR2 SQIVND, per germline (reference sequence). V gave up 3 bases and J gave up 2 bases; unmatched junction bases: 4. The CDR3 loop is CASSMNGRATDTQYF. DNA for the CDR3: TGTGCCAGTAGTATGAACGGGAGGGCCACAGATACGCAGTATTTT.

The chain couples TRBV11-3 to TRBJ2-3, with no clear D. The CDR3 is made up of 15 amino acids. V lost 1 base and J 4 bases, leaving 12 bases between the germline ends. In germline, CDR1 is SGHNT, CDR2 YENEEA. The CDR3 loop is CASSLGVSNPDTQYF. The CDR3 coding sequence is TGTGCCAGCAGCTTAGGCGTTAGCAATCCAGATACGCAGTATTTT. The whole variable domain, remainder taken from reference TRBV11-3 and TRBJ2-3, is EAGVVQSPRYKIIEKKQPVAFWCNPISGHNTLYWYLQNLGQGPELLIRYENEEAVDDSQLPKDRFSAERLKGVDSTLKIQPAELGDSAVYLCASSLGVSNPDTQYFGPGTRLTVL.

The chain has TRBV10-1 and TRBJ2-1; weak D call: TRBD2 (7 bases). The germline V gene has CDR1 WNHNN and CDR2 SYGVQD (reference sequence). The CDR3 spans 15 residues. Trimming removed 8 bases from V and 6 bases from J, with 20 bases in between. CDR3 loop: CASYYRGGASNEQFF. CDR3 coding DNA: TGCGCCAGCTATTACCGTGGGGGGGCGAGCAATGAGCAGTTCTTC.

V is TRBV4-3 and J is TRBJ1-1; a possible D gene is TRBD1 (6 bases). Germline CDR1 reads LGHNA; CDR2 reads YSLEER. Trimming cost V 2 bases and J 8 bases, with 9 bases left between them. CDR3 size: 12 residues. The CDR3 loop is CASSQTGTEAFF. Here the CDR3 DNA reads TGCGCCAGCAGCCAAACCGGGACAGAAGCTTTCTTT.

In this sample, this clone turned up a few times. The rearrangement links TRBV5-1 to TRBJ2-3; D is perhaps TRBD1 (6 bases). CDR1 and CDR2 from the germline V gene are SGHRS and YFSETQ. This CDR3 has 14 residues. V lost 4 bases to trimming and J lost 2 bases, with 11 bases between them. CDR3 DNA sequence: TGCGCCAGCAGCCCTGAGGGACACACAGATACGCAGTATTTT. Amino acids: CASSPEGHTDTQYF.

The chain is built from TRBV7-9 and TRBJ2-3, with D maybe TRBD1 (5 bases). Germline V gene sequence: CDR1 SEHNR, CDR2 FQNEAQ (reference sequence). This CDR3 has 15 residues. Trimming took off 3 bases at V and 2 bases at J, with 12 bases between the two ends. CDR3 loop: CASSLTVFYTDTQYF. In DNA, the CDR3 is TGTGCCAGCAGCTTGACAGTATTCTACACAGATACGCAGTATTTT.